The entry that follows covers one T cell receptor beta chain sequence. Its antigen is as yet unknown. CDR1 and CDR2 from the germline V gene are MGHRA and YSYEKL. V shed 1 base and J 1 base; nucleotides not matched to a gene: 6. The CDR3 spans 17 residues. The PCR used 60 Vbeta and 13 Jbeta primers. Repertoires were generated with immunoSEQ multiplex PCR, while TCRdb's copy carries only in-frame clones and drops some. The sample has 95,000 to 100,000 clones, more than 70% seen once; the top ten hold about 3.9%. This record comes from a study of cytomegalovirus exposure and HLA in healthy donors. Study-wide results and caveats: HLA alleles were associated with 16,000 or so TCR beta sequences in a later analysis at 0.05 false discovery rate.

The chain recombines TRBV4-1 with TRBJ2-2; TRBD1 aligns across 7 bases. This clonotype was sampled from a man in his thirties or forties in good health and CMV-seronegative. The specimen was PBMCs. The DNA for the CDR3 is TGCGCCAGCAGCCAAGGTCCGGGACAGATGAACACCGGGGAGCTGTTTTTT. This codes for CASSQGPGQMNTGELFF.